A single sample is the source of the 28 T cell receptor beta chains below, sequenced in a study of T cell responses to AZD1222 COVID-19 vaccine (dated by TCRdb to the early 2020s). The sample's time point label is to be understood as: baseline before first vaccination. In the paper's terms, the treatment or condition label means: meningococcal conjugate vaccine given as trial control. The protocol used for the library was the immunoSEQ multiplex PCR assay. Held by TCRdb, this immuneACCESS table contains in-frame sequences only and omits some clones. Under half of the omission traces to an unresolved V gene where checked; the cause of the rest is unknown. The table for this sample lists some 100,000 clones; more than 70% of them were counted only once. 4.2% of the sample is taken by the ten largest. This material consisted of peripheral blood, taken on day 0 of MenACWY control vaccination. The receptors shown here come from an adult in good health.

The chain recombines TRBV2 with TRBJ2-3; 10 bases line up with TRBD2. J lost 6 bases, V lost 6 bases, and 12 bases had no gene match. Germline assignment: CDR1 SNHLY and CDR2 FYNNEI. This CDR3 region has 16 residues. The CDR3 bases are TGTGCCAGCAGCCTACTTAGCGGGGGGTCTTGGGATACGCAGTATTTT. It encodes CASSLLSGGSWDTQYF.

The V and J genes are TRBV28 and TRBJ1-1; D ambiguous. CDR3 length equals 13 residues. Germline V gives CDR1 MDHEN, CDR2 SYDVKM. Deletions cut 5 bases from V and 9 bases from J, with 16 bases between. The CDR3 sequence: CASSPPLGQKAFF. For the CDR3, the DNA is TGTGCCAGCAGTCCCCCCCTCGGGCAAAAAGCTTTCTTT.

The chain combines TRBV19 with TRBJ1-1; the match to TRBD1 covers 10 bases. The germline V gene has CDR1 LNHDA and CDR2 SQIVND (reference sequence). Unmatched junction bases numbered 5, after V lost 3 bases and J lost 7 bases. This CDR3 is 14 amino acids long. Here the CDR3 DNA reads TGTGCCAGTAGTATCGGGGACAGGGGCAGTGAAGCTTTCTTT. It specifies CASSIGDRGSEAFF.

The chain recombines TRBV19 with TRBJ1-4; D unclear. Trimming cost V 5 bases and J 8 bases, with 9 bases left between them. Germline V gene sequence: CDR1 LNHDA, CDR2 SQIVND (reference sequence). This CDR3 is built from 12 residues. This CDR3 reads CASSYTGEKLFF. The DNA for the CDR3 is TGTGCCAGTAGTTATACTGGAGAAAAACTGTTTTTT.

The table lists this clone with a count of one. The chain recombines TRBV5-1 with TRBJ2-2; 7 bases agree with TRBD1. The CDR3 runs to 15 residues. V dropped 1 base and J dropped 1; count of bases not matched to a gene: 1. Germline CDR1 and CDR2: SGHRS and YFSETQ. The CDR3: CASSLSGGNTGELFF. CDR3 in DNA: TGCGCCAGCAGCTTGTCAGGGGGGAACACCGGGGAGCTGTTTTTT.

The chain uses TRBV2 and TRBJ2-1; D may correspond to TRBD1 or TRBD2 (5 bases each). The V gene's germline CDR1 is SNHLY and CDR2 FYNNEI. The CDR3 consists of 14 residues. Trimming removed 1 base at V and 3 bases at J, with 7 bases between. In DNA, the CDR3 is TGTGCCAGCAGTGAAGGGGACGGCTACAATGAGCAGTTCTTC. This translates into CASSEGDGYNEQFF.

The chain couples TRBV12-3 or TRBV12-4 to TRBJ2-7, with D perhaps matching TRBD1 (6 bases). Between the trimmed V and J ends, which lost 8 bases and 5 bases, there was a span of 16 bases. The CDR3 totals 13 residues. The CDR3 DNA sequence: TGTGCCAGCTTATTACAGGGAACCCACGAGCAGTACTTC. This gives the protein CASLLQGTHEQYF.

This clone was seen a single time. CDR3: CASSFRGGANEQFF. CDR3 in DNA: TGCGCCAGCAGCTTTCGCGGGGGGGCTAATGAGCAGTTCTTC. The chain is built from TRBV5-1 and TRBJ2-1, with 9 bases aligning to TRBD2. The CDR3 length is 14 residues. CDR1 and CDR2 (germline): SGHRS, YFSETQ. The V and J ends lost 2 bases and 7 bases, in that order; junction bases with no gene match: 4.

The chain carries TRBV29-1 and TRBJ1-2, with a possible D match to TRBD1 (5 bases). The CDR3 is 12 residues long. Germline CDR1 reads SQVTM; CDR2 reads ANQGSEA. The germline V and J ends were trimmed by 7 bases and 5 bases, with 14 bases remaining between them. CDR3 residues: CSAPRGWYGYTF. The CDR3 nucleotides are TGCAGCGCCCCCCGGGGGTGGTATGGCTACACCTTC. Using reference TRBV29-1 and TRBJ1-2 for the parts outside the CDR3, the full variable domain is SAVISQKPSRDICQRGTSLTIQCQVDSQVTMMFWYRQQPGQSLTLIATANQGSEATYESGFVIDKFPISRPNLTFSTLTVSNMSPEDSSIYLCSAPRGWYGYTFGSGTRLTVV.

The chain is built from TRBV6-5 and TRBJ1-2; TRBD1 matches 8 bases. CDR1 is MNHEY, CDR2 SVGAGI, per germline. The CDR3 is 14 amino acids. The J segment lost 4 bases and the V segment lost 2 bases, leaving 3 bases of the junction unmatched. CDR3 sequence: CASSYQGALYGYTF. The CDR3 region has the DNA TGTGCCAGCAGTTACCAGGGGGCCCTCTATGGCTACACCTTC.

The rearrangement uses TRBV5-8 and TRBJ2-5, with 13 bases matching TRBD2. This CDR3 spans 18 amino acids. Trimming at V came to 4 bases and at J to 1 base, leaving 10 bases not matched to a gene. Germline V gene lookup returns CDR1 SGHTS and CDR2 YDEGEE. CDR3 loop: CASSRGLAGAGLQETQYF. CDR3 coding DNA: TGTGCCAGCAGCCGTGGACTAGCGGGGGCGGGCCTCCAAGAGACCCAGTACTTC.

This rearrangement joins TRBV18 to TRBJ2-1, with TRBD1 as a possible D gene (6 bases). V was cut by 3 bases and J by 2 bases, with 11 bases left in between. The CDR3 spans 15 residues. Germline loops: CDR1 KGHSH, CDR2 LQKENI. CDR3 coding DNA: TGTGCCAGCTCACCGACACAGGGTCCCTACAATGAGCAGTTCTTC. It encodes CASSPTQGPYNEQFF.

The rearrangement uses TRBV21-1 and TRBJ2-2; TRBD2 is the table's D call, not checked against the DNA. TRBV21-1 is tagged as a pseudogene. CDR3 length: 14 amino acids. This chain's CDR3 is CASSKGGGTGELFF. The CDR3, as DNA: TGTGCCAGCAGCAAAGGAGGAGGGACCGGGGAGCTGTTTTTT.

The chain employs TRBV11-2 and TRBJ2-1; D is unresolved. The CDR3 totals 12 residues. Germline loops: CDR1 SGHAT, CDR2 FQNNGV. Trimming removed 1 base at V and 7 bases at J, with 5 bases between. DNA of the CDR3: TGTGCCAGCAGCTTAGGACCAAATGAGCAGTTCTTC. Amino acids: CASSLGPNEQFF.

This clone was observed a few times. The rearrangement links TRBV5-1 to TRBJ1-1; 8 nucleotides line up with TRBD1. CDR1 is SGHRS and CDR2 is YFSETQ in the germline V gene. The CDR3 loop spans 16 amino acids. Trimming removed 3 bases from V and 7 bases from J; junction bases left unmatched: 14. DNA of the CDR3: TGCGCCAGCAGCTCAGCCCCGGGACAGGTAGCAGTTGAAGCTTTCTTT. As protein: CASSSAPGQVAVEAFF.

The J gene is TRBJ2-7, the V gene TRBV29-1; TRBD1 agrees at 10 bases. CDR1 is SQVTM, CDR2 ANQGSEA, per germline. This CDR3 contains 12 residues. Trimming removed 7 bases from V and 7 bases from J; junction bases left unmatched: 7. The CDR3 reads CSARQGAGEQYF. CDR3 DNA: TGCAGCGCCCGACAGGGGGCTGGGGAGCAGTACTTC.

The rearrangement uses TRBV5-1 and TRBJ2-3; TRBD1 is a possible D gene (6 bases). CDR1 SGHRS and CDR2 YFSETQ come from the germline V gene. Trimming removed 0 bases at V and 4 bases at J, with 15 bases between. This CDR3 spans 16 amino acids. CDR3 residues: CASSLGTNRAADTQYF. In DNA form, the CDR3 reads TGCGCCAGCAGCTTGGGAACGAACAGGGCGGCAGATACGCAGTATTTT.

The CDR3 spells CAISGLAGSGANVLTF. The CDR3 DNA reads as TGTGCCATCAGTGGACTAGCGGGGTCTGGGGCCAACGTCCTGACTTTC. The rearrangement joins TRBV10-3 to TRBJ2-6, with 11 positions matching TRBD2. Germline V lookup: CDR1 ENHRY, CDR2 SYGVKD. The CDR3 consists of 16 residues. V was pared by 4 bases and J by 1 base, with 0 bases of the junction left unmatched.

The chain uses TRBV6-6 and TRBJ2-7, with D perhaps TRBD1 or TRBD2 (7 bases each). This CDR3 has 14 amino acids. V was clipped by 7 bases and J by 4 bases, with 17 bases between them. The V gene's germline CDR1 is MNHNY and CDR2 SVGAGI (reference sequence). In nucleotides, the CDR3 is TGTGCCAGCACTCCAGGGGGGGTGATGTACGAGCAGTACTTC. It yields the protein CASTPGGVMYEQYF.

The V gene is TRBV5-1, the J gene TRBJ2-5; D not certain. V was cut by 0 bases and J by 5 bases, with 11 bases left in between. Germline V gene sequence: CDR1 SGHRS, CDR2 YFSETQ. The CDR3 spans 14 residues. CDR3 sequence (DNA): TGCGCCAGCAGCTTGGATCCCCCGGCGGAGACCCAGTACTTC. Its translation is CASSLDPPAETQYF.

This chain uses TRBV13 with TRBJ1-4, with D possibly being TRBD1 (5 bases). V lost 5 bases, J lost 8 bases, and 18 bases lay in between. The CDR3 has 15 amino acids. Germline V gene sequence: CDR1 PRHDT, CDR2 FYEKMQ (reference sequence). Written as DNA, the CDR3 is TGTGCCAGCAGCCGTAGACAGTTCGAGAACGAAAAACTGTTTTTT. It specifies CASSRRQFENEKLFF.

This rearrangement joins TRBV24-1 to TRBJ1-1, with 7 nucleotides matching TRBD1. After removal of 12 bases from V and 4 bases from J, the junction contained 10 bases not matched to a gene. The CDR3 loop spans 13 amino acids. Germline loops: CDR1 KGHDR, CDR2 SFDVKD. CDR3 residues: CAVRPQGGTEAFF. The CDR3 DNA follows: TGTGCCGTACGTCCCCAGGGGGGCACTGAAGCTTTCTTT.

The CDR3 protein is CASRGADAGAYEQYF. CDR3 nucleotide sequence: TGTGCCAGCAGAGGTGCGGACGCGGGGGCCTACGAGCAGTACTTC. The chain links TRBV6-5 to TRBJ2-7; 7 bases align to TRBD2. CDR1 is MNHEY, CDR2 SVGAGI, per germline. The J segment lost 2 bases and the V segment lost 6 bases, leaving 10 bases of the junction unmatched. The CDR3 runs to 15 residues.

This clone occurred a few times. This chain connects TRBV28 to TRBJ1-3; D possibly corresponds to TRBD1 (6 bases). Germline loops: CDR1 MDHEN, CDR2 SYDVKM. V lost 6 bases and J lost 1, with 13 bases in between. The CDR3 has 15 amino acids. CDR3 residues: CASSDDRFSGNTIYF. CDR3 nucleotide sequence: TGTGCCAGCAGCGATGACAGGTTTTCTGGAAACACCATATATTTT.

The V call is TRBV15, the J call TRBJ2-7; 7 bases match TRBD1. After removal of 5 bases from V and 0 bases from J, the junction contained 7 bases not matched to a gene. CDR3 length: 15 amino acids. Germline V gives CDR1 LNHNV, CDR2 YYDKDF (reference sequence). The CDR3 reads CATSGPRGSSYEQYF. CDR3 DNA: TGTGCCACCAGCGGCCCCAGGGGGAGCTCCTACGAGCAGTACTTC.

The chain carries TRBV19 and TRBJ2-1; D is uncertain. The CDR3 consists of 12 residues. Trimming took 3 bases from V and 15 from J, leaving 15 bases between them. Germline V gene lookup returns CDR1 LNHDA and CDR2 SQIVND (reference sequence). The CDR3 bases are TGTGCCAGTAGTATTTTGGGTCGCGGTCGGTTCTTC. Amino acids: CASSILGRGRFF.

J is TRBJ1-2 and V is TRBV13, with unresolved D. Per germline, CDR1 PRHDT and CDR2 FYEKMQ (reference sequence). The CDR3 runs to 13 residues. V lost 9 bases and J lost 0, with 11 bases in between. The CDR3 nucleotides are TGTGCCAGGCGCCCTTTAGCTAACTATGGCTACACCTTC. This gives the protein CARRPLANYGYTF.

This chain uses TRBV27 with TRBJ1-1; TRBD1 is a possible D gene (6 bases). The CDR3 sequence is 15 residues long. Deletions cut 2 bases from V and 5 bases from J, with 15 bases between. Germline CDR1 MNHEY, CDR2 SMNVEV (reference sequence). CDR3 sequence reads: CASSLLGAGGTEAFF. The DNA for the CDR3 is TGTGCCAGCAGTTTACTGGGGGCGGGGGGAACTGAAGCTTTCTTT.